Below are 7 T cell receptor beta chains sequenced from a single sample in a study of cytomegalovirus exposure and HLA in healthy donors. Amplification used 60 Vbeta primers and 13 Jbeta primers. Assay used: immunoSEQ multiplex PCR; TCRdb lists only in-frame clones, some missing. The data show 130,000 to 150,000 clones, with less than 85% seen just once and nearly 7% held by the top ten. Sequenced input: PBMCs. The receptors were gathered from a man between 40 and 49 years old in good health and CMV-seropositive.

The genes are TRBV21-1 and TRBJ1-4; the table's D call, TRBD1, has no DNA check behind it. TRBV21-1 is flagged as a pseudogene. This CDR3 region has 14 residues. CDR3 amino acids: CASSKEGPNEKLFF. The CDR3 DNA follows: TGTGCCAGCAGCAAAGAGGGGCCTAATGAAAAACTGTTTTTT.

The chain joins TRBV5-1 to TRBJ2-5; TRBD1 matches 7 bases. Germline CDR1 reads SGHRS; CDR2 reads YFSETQ. Trimming at V came to 9 bases and at J to 2 bases, leaving 7 bases not matched to a gene. This CDR3 has 13 amino acids. The CDR3 region is CATSQGVQETQYF. The CDR3 DNA reads TGCGCCACCTCGCAGGGGGTTCAAGAGACCCAGTACTTC.

This clone was seen just once. The CDR3 DNA follows: TGTGCCAGCAGCCCGCCCACTAGCGGGAGTACAGATACGCAGTATTTT. Protein: CASSPPTSGSTDTQYF. V is TRBV7-9 and J is TRBJ2-3; 11 positions agree with TRBD2. The CDR3 runs to 16 residues. The germline V gene encodes CDR1 SEHNR and CDR2 FQNEAQ (reference sequence). J gave up 3 bases and V 5 bases, and 7 bases lay outside the gene matches. The full variable domain, with the rest looked up from reference TRBV7-9 and TRBJ2-3, is DTGVSQNPRHKITKRGQNVTFRCDPISEHNRLYWYRQTLGQGPEFLTYFQNEAQLEKSRLLSDRFSAERPKGSFSTLEIQRTEQGDSAMYLCASSPPTSGSTDTQYFGPGTRLTVL.

V usage is TRBV10-3 and J usage is TRBJ2-3, with 10 bases that match TRBD2. The germline V gene has CDR1 ENHRY and CDR2 SYGVKD. The CDR3 length is 17 residues. V shed 3 bases and J 2 bases; nucleotides not matched to a gene: 8. The CDR3 is CAISENTLAGFTDTQYF. The CDR3 bases are TGTGCCATCAGTGAAAACACACTAGCGGGGTTCACAGATACGCAGTATTTT.

The CDR3 DNA is TGTGCCAGCAGTGTGGCAGGCACCGGGGAGCTGTTTTTT. Amino acids: CASSVAGTGELFF. The gene calls are TRBV6-4 and TRBJ2-2; no reliable D call. Per the germline V gene, CDR1 is MRHNA and CDR2 is SNTAGT. V was clipped by 4 bases and J by 4 bases, with 7 bases between them. CDR3 length: 13 amino acids.

The chain couples TRBV29-1 to TRBJ2-2, with D possibly TRBD1 on 5 matching bases. The V end lost 7 bases, the J end lost 4 bases, and 13 bases lay between the germline ends. Germline values: CDR1 SQVTM, CDR2 ANQGSEA. There are 13 residues in the CDR3. This CDR3 is CSAEDTATGELFF. CDR3 sequence (DNA): TGCAGCGCAGAGGACACGGCCACCGGGGAGCTGTTTTTT.

The V call is TRBV4-3, the J call TRBJ1-1; D is possibly TRBD1 (5 bases). The germline CDR1 and CDR2 sequences are LGHNA and YSLEER. Trimming removed 0 bases at V and 5 bases at J, with 13 bases between. The CDR3 contains 15 residues. CDR3 residues: CASSQDGAMLTEAFF. The CDR3 region has the DNA TGCGCCAGCAGCCAAGATGGGGCAATGTTGACTGAAGCTTTCTTT.